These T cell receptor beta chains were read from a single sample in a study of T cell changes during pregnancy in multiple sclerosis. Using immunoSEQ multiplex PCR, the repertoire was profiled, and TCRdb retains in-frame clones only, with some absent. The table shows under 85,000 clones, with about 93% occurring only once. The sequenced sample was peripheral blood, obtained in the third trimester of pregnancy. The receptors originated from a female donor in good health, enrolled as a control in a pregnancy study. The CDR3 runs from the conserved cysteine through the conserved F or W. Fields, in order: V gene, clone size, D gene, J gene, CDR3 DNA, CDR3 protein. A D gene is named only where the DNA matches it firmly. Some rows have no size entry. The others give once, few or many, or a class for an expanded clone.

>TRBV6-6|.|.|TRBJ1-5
TGTGCCAGCGTCCTCGGTAGCAATCAGCCCCAGCATTTT
CASVLGSNQPQHF
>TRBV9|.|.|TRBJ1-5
TGTGCCAGCAGCGTAGGAGGAAGCAATCAGCCCCAGCATTTT
CASSVGGSNQPQHF
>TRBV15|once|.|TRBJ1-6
TGTGCCACCAGCAGAGGAGCCGATTCATCACCCCTCCACTTT
CATSRGADSSPLHF
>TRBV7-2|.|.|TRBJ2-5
TGTGCCAGCAGCTTAGTTTCGGGGGGCGCGGGAAAGACCCAGTACTTC
CASSLVSGGAGKTQYF
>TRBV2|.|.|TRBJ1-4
TGTGCCGGGTCCGGGGGAAATAATGAAAAACTGTTTTTT
CAGSGGNNEKLFF
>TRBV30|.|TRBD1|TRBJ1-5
TGTGCCTGGAGTGACGGGACAGGGAATTTTCGCAATCAGCCCCAGCATTTT
CAWSDGTGNFRNQPQHF
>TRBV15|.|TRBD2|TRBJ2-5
TGTGCCACCAGCACTTTAGCGGGACCGGTAACCCAGTACTTC
CATSTLAGPVTQYF
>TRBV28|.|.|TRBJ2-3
TGTGCCAGCAGTTTATCTGGCGGAAACACAGATACGCAGTATTTT
CASSLSGGNTDTQYF
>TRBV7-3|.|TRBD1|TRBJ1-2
TGTGCCAGCAGTTCGACTACGACAGGGGATGGCTACACCTTC
CASSSTTTGDGYTF
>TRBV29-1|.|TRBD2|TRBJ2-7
TGCAGCGTACAGAGCGGGGGGCCCCGCTACGAGCAGTACTTC
CSVQSGGPRYEQYF
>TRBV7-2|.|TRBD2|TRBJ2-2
TGTGCCAGCAGCTTCCAAGAGGGACTAGCGGTTACCGGGGAGCTGTTTTTT
CASSFQEGLAVTGELFF
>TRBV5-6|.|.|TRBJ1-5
TGTGCCAGCAGCGTCCGGGGGGTGAACAATCAGCCCCAGCATTTT
CASSVRGVNNQPQHF
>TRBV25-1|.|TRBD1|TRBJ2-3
TGTGCCAGCTCGGGACAGGCGCAGTATTTT
CASSGQAQYF
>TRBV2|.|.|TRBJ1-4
TGTGCCAGCAGTGCTAGACAGAATGAAAAACTGTTTTTT
CASSARQNEKLFF
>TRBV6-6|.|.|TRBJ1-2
TGTGCCAGCAGTTACGGTGGGAGTAACTATGGCTACACCTTC
CASSYGGSNYGYTF
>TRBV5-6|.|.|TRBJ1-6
TGTGCCAGCAGCTTGGCACAGGGTGGAGTGTCACCCCTCCACTTT
CASSLAQGGVSPLHF
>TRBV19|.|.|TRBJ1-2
TGTGCCAGTAGTCTCCGGGAGTATGGCTACACCTTC
CASSLREYGYTF
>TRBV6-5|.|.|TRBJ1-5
TGTGCCAGCAGTTACCTAGCGGGTCAGCCCCAGCATTTT
CASSYLAGQPQHF
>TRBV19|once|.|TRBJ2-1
TGTGCCAGTAATTCCAAGGGGTCCTACAATGAGCAGTTCTTC
CASNSKGSYNEQFF
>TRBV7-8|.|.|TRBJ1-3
TGTGCCAGCAGCTTAGTGGCAGACTCTGGAAACACCATATATTTT
CASSLVADSGNTIYF
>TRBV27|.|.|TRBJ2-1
TGTGCCAGCAGTCCACGGGGGTTCAGTGAGCAGTTCTTC
CASSPRGFSEQFF
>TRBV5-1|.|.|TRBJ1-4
TGCGCCAGCAGCTTCGGTGAAAAACTGTTTTTT
CASSFGEKLFF
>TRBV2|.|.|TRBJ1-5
TGTGCCAGCAGTGAAGGAGGCAGGGTCAATCAGCCCCAGCATTTT
CASSEGGRVNQPQHF
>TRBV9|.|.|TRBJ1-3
TGTGCCAGCAGCGTAGAGAGTGGAAACACCATATATTTT
CASSVESGNTIYF
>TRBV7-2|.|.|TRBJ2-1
TGTGCCAGCAGCTCGGACAGTTCCATTTACAATGAGCAGTTCTTC
CASSSDSSIYNEQFF
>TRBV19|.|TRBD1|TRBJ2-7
TGTGCCAGTAGCCCCCGCCTGACAGGGACCTACGAGCAGTACTTC
CASSPRLTGTYEQYF
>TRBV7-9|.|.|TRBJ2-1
TGTGCCAGCAGCTTAGGCTTGGCGGAGTACAATGAGCAGTTCTTC
CASSLGLAEYNEQFF
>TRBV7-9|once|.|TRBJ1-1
TGTGCCAGCAGCTTTGAGGGTTTTAAAGCTTTCTTT
CASSFEGFKAFF
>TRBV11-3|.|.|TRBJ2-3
TGTGCCAGCAGCTTAGCGGGGGAGTTAGATACGCAGTATTTT
CASSLAGELDTQYF
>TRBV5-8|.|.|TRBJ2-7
TGTGCCAGCAGCTTGATGACAGGCGCTTCCTACGAGCAGTACTTC
CASSLMTGASYEQYF
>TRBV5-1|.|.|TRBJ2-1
TGCGCCAGCAGCTCCCGGGACAAAGTAATCAATGAGCAGTTCTTC
CASSSRDKVINEQFF
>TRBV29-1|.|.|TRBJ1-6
TGCAGCGTCCGGGACACCGATAATTCACCCCTCCACTTT
CSVRDTDNSPLHF
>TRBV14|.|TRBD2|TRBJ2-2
TGTGCCAGCAGCCCTACACTAGCGGGAAACACCGGGGAGCTGTTTTTT
CASSPTLAGNTGELFF
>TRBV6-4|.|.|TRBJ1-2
TGTGCCAGCAGAGGAGGGATGGACTATGGCTACACCTTC
CASRGGMDYGYTF
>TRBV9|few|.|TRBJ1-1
TGTGCCAGCAGCCCAGAGGGACTTGAAGCTTTCTTT
CASSPEGLEAFF
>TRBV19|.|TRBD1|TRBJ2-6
TGTGCCACCAAGACAGGGGCTACCTCTGGGGCCAACGTCCTGACTTTC
CATKTGATSGANVLTF
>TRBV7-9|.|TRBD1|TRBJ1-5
TGTGCCAGCAGCCCACAAGGGGGCGTAGGTCAGCCCCAGCATTTT
CASSPQGGVGQPQHF
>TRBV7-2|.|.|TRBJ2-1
TGTGCCAGCAGCTTAGGCAGAACCGGGGATGAGCAGTTCTTC
CASSLGRTGDEQFF
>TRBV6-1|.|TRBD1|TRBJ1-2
TGTGCCAGCAGTGAGGGGACAGCGCTCGCAGCTAACTATGGCTACACCTTC
CASSEGTALAANYGYTF
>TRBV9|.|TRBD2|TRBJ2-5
TGTGCCAGCAGCGTCGGGACTAGCGGGGGGACCCAAGAGACCCAGTACTTC
CASSVGTSGGTQETQYF
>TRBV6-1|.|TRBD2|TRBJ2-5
TGTGCCAGCCGACGGGGACTAGCGGGGGGACAGACCCAGTACTTC
CASRRGLAGGQTQYF
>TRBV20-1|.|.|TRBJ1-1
TGCAGTGCTAGATCCCCCACCGAGGCTTTCTTT
CSARSPTEAFF
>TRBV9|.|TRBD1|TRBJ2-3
TGTGCCAGCAGCTCCGGGACAGGAAATACAGATACGCAGTATTTT
CASSSGTGNTDTQYF
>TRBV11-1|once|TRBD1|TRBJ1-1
TGTGCCAGCGGGACAGGGGGGAACACTGAAGCTTTCTTT
CASGTGGNTEAFF
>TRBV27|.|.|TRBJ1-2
TGTGCCAGCAGTTTAGCAGGGAACGATGGCTACACCTTC
CASSLAGNDGYTF
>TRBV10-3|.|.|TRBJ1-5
TGTGCCATCAGGGGACATTGGGATCAGCCCCAGCATTTT
CAIRGHWDQPQHF
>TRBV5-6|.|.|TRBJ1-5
TGTGCCAGCAGCTTTGGGGGCCTTTATAGCAATCAGCCCCAGCATTTT
CASSFGGLYSNQPQHF
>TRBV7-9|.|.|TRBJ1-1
TGTGCCAGCAGCTTTGGACAGGAAGCTTTCTTT
CASSFGQEAFF
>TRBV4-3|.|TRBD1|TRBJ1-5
TGCGCCAGCAGCCGGGACAGGGAGGCTCAGCCCCAGCATTTT
CASSRDREAQPQHF
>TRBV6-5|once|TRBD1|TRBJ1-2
TGTGCCAGCAGCATGGACAGGGCGGATTACTATGGCTACACCTTC
CASSMDRADYYGYTF
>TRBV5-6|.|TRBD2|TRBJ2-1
TGTGCCAGCAGCGGGGGGACTAGCGGGGGGGCCAATGAGCAGTTCTTC
CASSGGTSGGANEQFF
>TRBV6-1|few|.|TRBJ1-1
TGTGCCAGTAGGAGGAACACTGAAGCTTTCTTT
CASRRNTEAFF
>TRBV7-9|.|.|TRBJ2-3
TGTGCCAGCAGCTTACTGGCGGGCGTGGGAAGCACAGATACGCAGTATTTT
CASSLLAGVGSTDTQYF
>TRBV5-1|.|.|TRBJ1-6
TGCGCCAGCAGCTTGCCTGGAACAGGTTCACCCCTCCACTTT
CASSLPGTGSPLHF
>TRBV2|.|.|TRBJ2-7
TGTGCCAGCACTGGGGGGGCAGGTCGGAAGCAGTACTTC
CASTGGAGRKQYF
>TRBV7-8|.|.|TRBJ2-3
TGTGCCAGCGGCCTGGATACGCAGTATTTT
CASGLDTQYF
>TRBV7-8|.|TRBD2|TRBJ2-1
TGTGCCAGCAGCCCAGGGACTAGCGGGGGGAAGCAGTTCTTC
CASSPGTSGGKQFF